A selection of T cell receptor beta chains follows, all from one sample in a study of blood T cell repertoires in COVID-19. Some clones are missing from TCRdb's copy, which holds only in-frame ones; the method was immunoSEQ multiplex PCR. The repertoire has 250,000 to 300,000 clones, 70% to 90% of them found once; the top ten carry around 12%. Sequencing input: peripheral blood. The source is a woman aged 60-70 years with acute or convalescent COVID-19. CDR3s include the opening cysteine and the closing phenylalanine or tryptophan. A D gene is named only where the DNA matches it firmly. Size is stated for part of the rows, as once, few or many counts, or as a class when the clone is expanded.

-	TRBV7-8	TRBJ2-1	TRBD2	CASSPWGGSSYNEQFF	TGTGCCAGCAGCCCCTGGGGGGGGAGCTCCTACAATGAGCAGTTCTTC
-	TRBV19	TRBJ2-2	-	CASSIIITGELFF	TGTGCCAGTAGTATAATTATCACCGGGGAGCTGTTTTTT
-	TRBV6-5	TRBJ1-2	-	CASINLEDRFYGYTF	TGTGCCAGCATTAACCTAGAAGACAGGTTCTATGGCTACACCTTC
once	TRBV14	TRBJ2-1	TRBD2	CASSQGLAGDPWNEQFF	TGTGCCAGCAGCCAAGGACTAGCGGGAGACCCCTGGAATGAGCAGTTCTTC
-	TRBV5-1	TRBJ1-2	TRBD1	CASSLAPGQGGYGYTF	TGCGCCAGCAGCTTGGCCCCGGGACAGGGTGGCTATGGCTACACCTTC
-	TRBV5-1	TRBJ1-2	TRBD1	CASSLAGGENGYTF	TGCGCCAGCAGCTTGGCAGGGGGCGAGAATGGCTACACCTTC
-	TRBV7-2	TRBJ2-2	-	CASSLVRAWGRTGELFF	TGTGCCAGCAGCTTAGTAAGAGCTTGGGGGCGCACCGGGGAGCTGTTTTTT
-	TRBV2	TRBJ1-6	TRBD1	CASSDEQGANNSPLHF	TGTGCCAGCAGTGATGAACAGGGGGCAAATAATTCACCCCTCCACTTT
-	TRBV9	TRBJ2-1	TRBD2	CASSAMGLAPYNEQFF	TGTGCCAGCAGCGCAATGGGACTAGCCCCCTACAATGAGCAGTTCTTC
-	TRBV7-2	TRBJ1-1	TRBD1	CASSWDSKAEAFF	TGTGCCAGCAGCTGGGACAGTAAGGCTGAAGCTTTCTTT
-	TRBV9	TRBJ1-3	-	CASSKGVSAGNTIYF	TGTGCCAGCAGCAAAGGGGTTTCAGCTGGAAACACCATATATTTT
-	TRBV7-2	TRBJ1-5	-	CASSPPAGISNQPQHF	TGTGCCAGCAGCCCCCCGGCCGGGATTAGCAATCAGCCCCAGCATTTT
once	TRBV6-6	TRBJ2-1	-	CASRDIDEQFF	TGTGCCAGCAGGGACATCGATGAGCAGTTCTTC
-	TRBV3-1/TRBV3-2	TRBJ1-3	-	CASSTQSSGNTIYF	TGTGCCAGCAGCACACAGAGCTCTGGAAACACCATATATTTT
-	TRBV5-5	TRBJ2-5	TRBD1	CASSKGQGFASGETQYF	TGTGCCAGCAGCAAGGGACAGGGGTTTGCCTCAGGGGAGACCCAGTACTTC
-	TRBV4-3	TRBJ2-3	-	CASSQESRGADTQYF	TGCGCCAGCAGCCAAGAGTCCAGGGGTGCAGATACGCAGTATTTT
-	TRBV7-9	TRBJ1-2	-	CASSLGRGDYGYTF	TGTGCCAGCAGCTTGGGCAGGGGAGACTATGGCTACACCTTC
-	TRBV19	TRBJ1-2	TRBD1	CASTAIRDRVNYGYTF	TGTGCCAGTACCGCTATCCGGGACAGGGTCAACTATGGCTACACCTTC
-	TRBV4-3	TRBJ1-2	-	CASSQDVGLVGGYTF	TGCGCCAGCAGCCAAGATGTGGGACTTGTGGGCGGCTACACCTTC
-	TRBV7-9	TRBJ2-2	-	CASSLPNTGELFF	TGTGCCAGCAGCCTACCGAACACCGGGGAGCTGTTTTTT
-	TRBV7-9	TRBJ1-6	-	CASSPGFLGLYSPLHF	TGTGCCAGCAGCCCGGGATTTTTAGGGCTTTATTCACCCCTCCACTTT
-	TRBV7-3	TRBJ2-7	TRBD2	CASSVGTSGTYEQYF	TGTGCCAGCAGTGTGGGCACTAGCGGAACCTACGAGCAGTACTTC
-	TRBV2	TRBJ2-2	-	CASSTDSPNTGELFF	TGTGCCAGCAGTACCGACTCCCCGAACACCGGGGAGCTGTTTTTT
-	TRBV3-1/TRBV3-2	TRBJ1-3	-	CASSHRRAGNTIYF	TGTGCCAGCAGCCACCGGAGGGCTGGAAACACCATATATTTT
-	TRBV9	TRBJ1-4	-	CASSVVGLEDNEKLFF	TGTGCCAGCAGCGTAGTGGGGCTTGAAGATAATGAAAAACTGTTTTTT
-	TRBV6-1	TRBJ1-2	-	CASSEASKGYGYTF	TGTGCCAGCAGTGAAGCCTCTAAGGGGTATGGCTACACCTTC
-	TRBV4-1	TRBJ2-1	TRBD2	CASSQDGTSGGAGNEQFF	TGCGCCAGCAGCCAAGATGGGACTAGCGGGGGGGCTGGGAATGAGCAGTTCTTC
-	TRBV6-2/TRBV6-3	TRBJ1-2	TRBD1	CASSYPPQGAMYGYTF	TGTGCCAGCAGTTACCCACCACAGGGGGCCATGTATGGCTACACCTTC
-	TRBV14	TRBJ2-5	-	CASSQESPGSFGFFGQETQYF	TGTGCCAGCAGCCAAGAATCCCCGGGGTCGTTTGGCTTCTTTGGGCAGGAGACCCAGTACTTC
-	TRBV10-3	TRBJ1-1	TRBD1	CAISIGQEKNTEAFF	TGTGCCATCAGTATAGGACAGGAGAAGAACACTGAAGCTTTCTTT
once	TRBV7-3	TRBJ1-1	-	CASSLDAGALEAFF	TGTGCCAGCAGCTTGGATGCAGGGGCACTAGAAGCTTTCTTT
-	TRBV10-3	TRBJ1-5	-	CAISESDSRNQPQHF	TGTGCCATCAGTGAGTCGGACAGCCGCAATCAGCCCCAGCATTTT
-	TRBV28	TRBJ1-6	TRBD1	CASSPQGQGSRSPLHF	TGTGCCAGCAGTCCCCAGGGACAGGGAAGTAGATCACCCCTCCACTTT